This T cell receptor beta chain was retrieved from a study of T-cell reconstitution after alpha-beta-depleted transplantation in children. Whole-study results and caveats: Among T cells one year after transplant, newly produced cells accounted for most counts and diversity. After transplant, high TCRbeta diversity at day 60 in some patients arose from surviving recipient T cells and thymic progenitors.

Notes on this clonotype: Its antigen is still unknown.

Unique molecular identifiers were incorporated into the prepared TCRbeta library. One entry per CDR3 protein results from TCRdb running MiXCR on the PCR reads. The sample contains over 200,000 distinct CDR3 sequences, roughly 11% of which appear only once. The V and J ends lost 1 base and 9 bases respectively, with 4 bases between them. Germline V lookup: CDR1 LGHDT, CDR2 YNNKEL (reference sequence). The CDR3 covers 11 residues. The chain recombines TRBV3-1 with TRBJ2-1, with D uncertain. The sequence derives from a child under two years old with acute myeloid leukemia, due to receive a stem cell transplant. The input for sequencing was PBMCs, taken before TCRalphabeta/CD19-depleted stem cell transplant. CDR3 bases: TGTGCCAGCAGCCAAGCACTTGAGCAGTTCTTC. It yields the protein CASSQALEQFF.